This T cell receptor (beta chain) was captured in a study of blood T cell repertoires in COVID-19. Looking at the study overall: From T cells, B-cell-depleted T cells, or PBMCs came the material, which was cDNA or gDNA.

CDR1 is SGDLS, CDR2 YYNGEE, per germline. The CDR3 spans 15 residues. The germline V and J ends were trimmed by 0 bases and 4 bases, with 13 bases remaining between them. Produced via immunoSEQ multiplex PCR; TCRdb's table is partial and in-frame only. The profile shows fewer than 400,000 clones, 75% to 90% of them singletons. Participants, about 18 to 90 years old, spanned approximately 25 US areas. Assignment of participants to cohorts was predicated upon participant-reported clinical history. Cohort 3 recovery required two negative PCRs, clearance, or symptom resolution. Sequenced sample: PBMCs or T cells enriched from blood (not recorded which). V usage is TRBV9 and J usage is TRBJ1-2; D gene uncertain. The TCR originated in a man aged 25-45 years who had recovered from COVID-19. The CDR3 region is CASSVAEGGIYGYTF. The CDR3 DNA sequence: TGTGCCAGCAGCGTAGCAGAGGGCGGTATCTATGGCTACACCTTC.